The rows below give T cell receptor beta chains drawn from one sample of a study of chemoradiotherapy in HPV16-positive cancers. Sequenced by immunoSEQ multiplex PCR; TCRdb stores in-frame clones only, minus some. This sample has around 62,000 clones, with about nine tenths found just once. The input for sequencing was blood, taken from a patient who underwent chemoradiotherapy. These receptors originate from a human donor with HPV-associated anogenital cancer. The CDR3 runs from the conserved cysteine through the conserved F or W. Each record gives: D gene, clone size, V gene, CDR3 protein. D genes are given only for firm matches. Clone size is shown for a subset of rows, as once, few, many or a class of expanded clone.

D: TRBD2; size: NA; V: TRBV5-1; CDR3: CASSPRGGVNTGELFF
D: NA; size: NA; V: TRBV6-1; CDR3: CASSDGGYNQPQHF
D: NA; size: once; V: TRBV10-2; CDR3: CASSSYNEQFF
D: NA; size: NA; V: TRBV7-6; CDR3: CASSLGGVSYEQYF
D: TRBD1; size: few; V: TRBV9; CDR3: CASSRDSEGDTQYF
D: NA; size: NA; V: TRBV10-3; CDR3: CAISERTAGNEQFF
D: NA; size: NA; V: TRBV27; CDR3: CASSPLRGGLGGYTF
D: NA; size: NA; V: TRBV10-1; CDR3: CASSDGAVGTEAFF
D: TRBD1; size: NA; V: TRBV28; CDR3: CATRDRGSGANVLTF
D: NA; size: NA; V: TRBV5-4; CDR3: CASSLNPLSNQPQHF
D: TRBD2; size: NA; V: TRBV11-2; CDR3: CASRPIAGGPWNEQFF
D: NA; size: NA; V: TRBV5-6; CDR3: CASSLDPVVTGELFF
D: NA; size: NA; V: TRBV5-1; CDR3: CASSYNQGEKLFF
D: NA; size: NA; V: TRBV6-1; CDR3: CASKDLNIQYF
D: TRBD1; size: NA; V: TRBV2; CDR3: CASKGQLNQLTEAFF
D: NA; size: NA; V: TRBV19; CDR3: CASSQKGHITGSPRGNIQYF
D: NA; size: NA; V: TRBV4-1; CDR3: CASSQEILSPGDTQYF
D: NA; size: NA; V: TRBV25-1; CDR3: CASTPSGDIGEAFF
D: NA; size: NA; V: TRBV6-5; CDR3: CASSGKGNSPLHF
D: TRBD2; size: NA; V: TRBV19; CDR3: CASGASGRGGTDTQYF
D: TRBD1; size: NA; V: TRBV2; CDR3: CASSGTRGGGQPQHF
D: TRBD2; size: few; V: TRBV6-5; CDR3: CASSYSMTSGQETQYF
D: NA; size: NA; V: TRBV5-1; CDR3: CASSLVVAVQGAGELFF
D: NA; size: NA; V: TRBV10-3; CDR3: CAISESKLVDRQNEKLFF